This paragraph covers one T cell receptor beta chain sequence. The antigen is not known. There were only Caucasian adults among the donors, and all lived in Nashville, Tennessee. In the original workflow: Filtering differed because ImmunoSEQ produced junction-only sequences that carried no quality scores. The method was immunoSEQ multiplex PCR; TCRdb's version includes in-frame clones alone and lacks a portion of them. Clone size and the V and J calls come from that table; the DNA yielded D and trimming. The sample has 2 million to 2.5 million clones, roughly 95% seen once. These data come from a study of shared clonotypes between healthy human individuals. Findings and limits, study-wide: Clonotype sharing across donors was expected to vary with sequencing depth.

The CDR3 extends over 18 amino acids. V was clipped by 4 bases and J by 0 bases; unmatched bases: 7. The germline gives CDR1 KGHSH, CDR2 LQKENI. The receptor was isolated from a man aged 18 to 29 in good health. The sample consisted of naive CD4+ T cells sorted from blood. This sample's subset: CD45RA+ positively selected. V is TRBV18 and J is TRBJ2-1; 12 bases are a match to TRBD2. The CDR3 DNA follows: TGTGCCAGCTCACGGACTAGCGGGACTCTTAGCTCCTACAATGAGCAGTTCTTC. Its protein product is CASSRTSGTLSSYNEQFF.